What follows is one TCR beta chain and its context. Its cognate antigen is unknown. UMI labels and 5' RACE were used to prepare the TRB cDNA libraries. TCRdb re-called the 5' RACE reads; every CDR3 protein appears as one record, without DNA. The ten top clones account for about 0.62%, within a sample of 75,000 to 90,000 distinct CDR3 sequences. The sample originates from a study of CXCR3-negative and CXCR3-positive naive CD8 T cells. Study at large: Sequencing brought in 130 million or so TRB reads altogether, and each library got about 1.5 +/- 0.3 million.

Study-level points and caveats: Most assays used freshly isolated PBMCs, as cryopreservation partially reduced CXCR3. The study found more hydrophobic TRB CDR3s in CXCR3-positive naive cells than in CXCR3-negative naive cells. Whereas both naive subsets had comparably high diversity, memory CD8+ cells had much lower diversity.

Germline lookup yields CDR1 SNHLY and CDR2 FYNNEI. The CDR3 length is 14 residues. Cells that were CD45RO-CCR7+CD27+CD95- constituted naive CD8+ T cells. The sequenced sample consisted of naive CXCR3+ CD8+ T cells from blood. Sample subset: CD45RO-CCR7+CD27+CD95- naive CD8+ T cells expressing CXCR3 (TNR3+). The rearrangement uses TRBV2 and TRBJ2-3; as DNA is missing, the TRBD2 call by TCRdb cannot be tested. This TCR came from a human donor in good health. Some clones in this sample may be carry-over from other donors' samples. CDR3 region: CASGDQSITDTQYF. The complete variable domain, with remaining parts taken from reference TRBV2 and TRBJ2-3, reads EPEVTQTPSHQVTQMGQEVILRCVPISNHLYFYWYRQILGQKVEFLVSFYNNEISEKSEIFDDQFSVERPDGSNFTLKIRSTKLEDSAMYFCASGDQSITDTQYFGPGTRLTVL.